This passage covers 5 T cell receptor beta chains from one sample sequenced in a study of human T cells and chemical hapten exposure. TCRdb passed the RACE reads through MiXCR, listing each CDR3 protein once. The sample shows tens of thousands of distinct CDR3 sequences, approximately 11% of them seen only once. This sample's time point: pre-sensitization, week 0. Noted treatment: therapeutic diphenylcyclopropenone sensitization with weekly scalp DPC. The sample was whole blood, taken in connection with sensitization to the hapten diphenylcyclopropenone (DPC). The receptors were sampled from a woman in her forties or fifties with alopecia areata. Some clones in this sample may be carry-over from other donors' samples.

There are many counts of this clonotype. The chain employs TRBV6-2 or TRBV6-3 and TRBJ1-2; possible D gene TRBD1, 6 bases. Germline V gives CDR1 MNHEY, CDR2 SVGEGT. The CDR3 consists of 14 residues. Deletions cut 5 bases from V and 4 bases from J, with 14 bases between. As DNA, the CDR3 is TGTGCCAGCAGTGACGGGACAAGGCTCTATGGCTACACCTTC. Translated: CASSDGTRLYGYTF.

This clonotype has ten or more counts. The chain joins TRBV30 to TRBJ2-5; D uncertain. CDR1 and CDR2 (germline): GTSNPN, SVGIG (reference sequence). This CDR3 region has 16 residues. Trimming cost V 0 bases and J 2 bases, with 16 bases left between them. CDR3 loop: CAWSVSPVRRQETQYF. The DNA for the CDR3 is TGTGCCTGGAGTGTAAGCCCCGTACGGCGACAAGAGACCCAGTACTTC.

The sample holds a few counts of this clonotype. This chain uses TRBV12-3 or TRBV12-4 with TRBJ1-1, with D perhaps TRBD1 (5 bases). The CDR3 sequence is 12 residues long. Trimming took 5 bases from V and 1 from J, leaving 5 bases between them. The CDR3 nucleotides read TGTGCCAGCAGTGACAGGAACACTGAAGCTTTCTTT. Its translation: CASSDRNTEAFF.

The V and J genes are TRBV6-2 or TRBV6-3 and TRBJ2-4; no clear D gene. The V gene lost 7 bases and the J gene lost 7 bases, with 8 bases spanning the gap. CDR1 and CDR2 from the germline V gene are MNHEY and SVGEGT. The CDR3 is made up of 11 amino acids. The CDR3 reads CASTIGNIQYF. DNA of the CDR3: TGTGCCAGCACCATAGGCAACATTCAGTACTTC.

The chain uses TRBV6-2 or TRBV6-3 and TRBJ1-5, with 8 bases identical to TRBD1. Germline-derived CDR1 and CDR2 are MNHEY and SVGEGT. After removal of 7 bases from V and 5 bases from J, the junction contained 13 bases not matched to a gene. CDR3 length: 16 amino acids. The CDR3 here is CASTGGDRNLYQPQHF. The CDR3 bases are TGTGCCAGCACCGGGGGGGACAGGAATCTTTATCAGCCCCAGCATTTT.